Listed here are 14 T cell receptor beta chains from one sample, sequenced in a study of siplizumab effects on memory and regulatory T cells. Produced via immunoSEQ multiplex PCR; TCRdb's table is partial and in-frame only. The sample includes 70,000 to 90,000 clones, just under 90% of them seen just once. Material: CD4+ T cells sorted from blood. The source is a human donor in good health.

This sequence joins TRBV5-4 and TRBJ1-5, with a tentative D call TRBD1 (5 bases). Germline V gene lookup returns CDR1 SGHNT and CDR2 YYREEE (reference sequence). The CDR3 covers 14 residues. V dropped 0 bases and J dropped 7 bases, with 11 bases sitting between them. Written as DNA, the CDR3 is TGTGCCAGCAGCTTGGGGGGGGATGGCCAGCCCCAGCATTTT. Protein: CASSLGGDGQPQHF.

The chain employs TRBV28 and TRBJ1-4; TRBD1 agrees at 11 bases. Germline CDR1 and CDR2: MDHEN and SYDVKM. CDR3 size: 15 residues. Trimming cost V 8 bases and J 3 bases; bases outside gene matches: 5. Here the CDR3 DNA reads TGTGCCAGCCTGGACAGGGGGCTTGCTAATGAAAAACTGTTTTTT. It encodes CASLDRGLANEKLFF.

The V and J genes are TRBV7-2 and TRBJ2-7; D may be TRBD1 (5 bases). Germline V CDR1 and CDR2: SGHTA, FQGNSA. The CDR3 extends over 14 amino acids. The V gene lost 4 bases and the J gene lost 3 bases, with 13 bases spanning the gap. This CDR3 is CASSSLDTLYEQYF. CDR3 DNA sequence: TGTGCCAGCAGCTCGCTGGACACACTCTACGAGCAGTACTTC.

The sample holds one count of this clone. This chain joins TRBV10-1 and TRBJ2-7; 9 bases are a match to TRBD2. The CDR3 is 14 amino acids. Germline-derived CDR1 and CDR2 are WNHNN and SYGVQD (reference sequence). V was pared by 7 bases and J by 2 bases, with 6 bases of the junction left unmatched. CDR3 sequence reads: CASNLAGVTYEQYF. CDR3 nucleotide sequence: TGCGCCAGCAATTTAGCGGGAGTAACCTACGAGCAGTACTTC.

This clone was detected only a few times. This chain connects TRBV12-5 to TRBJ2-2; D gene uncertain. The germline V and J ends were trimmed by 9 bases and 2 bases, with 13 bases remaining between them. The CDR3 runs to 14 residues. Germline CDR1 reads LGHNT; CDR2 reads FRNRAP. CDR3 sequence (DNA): TGTGCTAGCGAGACCGGGCGAAACACCGGGGAGCTGTTTTTT. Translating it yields CASETGRNTGELFF.

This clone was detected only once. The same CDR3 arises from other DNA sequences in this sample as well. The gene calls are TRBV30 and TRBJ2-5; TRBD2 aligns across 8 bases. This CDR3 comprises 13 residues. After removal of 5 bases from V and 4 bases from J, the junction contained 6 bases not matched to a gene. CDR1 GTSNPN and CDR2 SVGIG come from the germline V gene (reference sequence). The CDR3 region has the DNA TGTGCCTGGGGTCGGGGGGGAAGAGAGACCCAGTACTTC. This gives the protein CAWGRGGRETQYF.

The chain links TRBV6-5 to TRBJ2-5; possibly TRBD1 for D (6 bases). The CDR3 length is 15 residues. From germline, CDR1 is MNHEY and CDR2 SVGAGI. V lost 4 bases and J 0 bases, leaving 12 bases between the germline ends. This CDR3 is CASSLGRGYQETQYF. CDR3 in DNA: TGTGCCAGCAGTTTAGGCAGGGGCTACCAAGAGACCCAGTACTTC.

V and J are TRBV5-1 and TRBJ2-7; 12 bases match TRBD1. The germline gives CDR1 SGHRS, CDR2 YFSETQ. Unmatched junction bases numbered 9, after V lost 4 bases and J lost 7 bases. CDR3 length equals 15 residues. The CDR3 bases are TGCGCCAGCAGCGTCGGGACAGGGGGCTCAAGGGAGCAGTACTTC. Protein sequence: CASSVGTGGSREQYF.

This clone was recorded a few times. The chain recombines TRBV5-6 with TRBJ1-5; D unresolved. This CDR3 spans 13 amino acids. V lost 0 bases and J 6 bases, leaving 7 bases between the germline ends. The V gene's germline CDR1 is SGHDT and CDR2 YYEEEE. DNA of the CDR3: TGTGCCAGCAGCTTGGACCGGGGTCAGCCCCAGCATTTT. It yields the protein CASSLDRGQPQHF.

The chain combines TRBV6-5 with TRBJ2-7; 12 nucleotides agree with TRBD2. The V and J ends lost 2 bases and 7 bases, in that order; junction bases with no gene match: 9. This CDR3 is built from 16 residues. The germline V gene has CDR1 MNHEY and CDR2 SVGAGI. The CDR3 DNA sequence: TGTGCCAGCAGTTACAACCGACTAGCGGGAGTGGGAGAGCAGTACTTC. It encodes CASSYNRLAGVGEQYF.

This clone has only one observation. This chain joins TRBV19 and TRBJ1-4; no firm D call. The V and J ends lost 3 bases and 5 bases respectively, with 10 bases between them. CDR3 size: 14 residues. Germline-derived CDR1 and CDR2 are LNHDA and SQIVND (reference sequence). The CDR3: CASSIFRRNEKLFF. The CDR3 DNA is TGTGCCAGTAGTATCTTCCGAAGAAATGAAAAACTGTTTTTT.

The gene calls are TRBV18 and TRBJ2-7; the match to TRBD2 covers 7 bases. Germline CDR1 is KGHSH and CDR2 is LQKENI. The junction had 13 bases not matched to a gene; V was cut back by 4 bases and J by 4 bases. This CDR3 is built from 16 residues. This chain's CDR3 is CASSREGRAPPYEQYF. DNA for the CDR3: TGTGCCAGCTCACGGGAGGGGAGGGCCCCTCCATACGAGCAGTACTTC.

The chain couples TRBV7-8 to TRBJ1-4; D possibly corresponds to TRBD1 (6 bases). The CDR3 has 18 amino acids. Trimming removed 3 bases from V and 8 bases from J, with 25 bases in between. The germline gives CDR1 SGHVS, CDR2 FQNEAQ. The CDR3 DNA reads TGTGCCAGCAGCTTCTCGAGCCGAGATGAGGGACAAAGAGAAAAACTGTTTTTT. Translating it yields CASSFSSRDEGQREKLFF.

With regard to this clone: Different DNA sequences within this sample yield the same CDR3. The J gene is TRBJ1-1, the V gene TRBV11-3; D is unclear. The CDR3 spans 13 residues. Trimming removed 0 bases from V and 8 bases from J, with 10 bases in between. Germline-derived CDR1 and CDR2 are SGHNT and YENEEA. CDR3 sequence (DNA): TGTGCCAGCAGCTTAGAAGGACGGACCGAAGCTTTCTTT. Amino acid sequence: CASSLEGRTEAFF.